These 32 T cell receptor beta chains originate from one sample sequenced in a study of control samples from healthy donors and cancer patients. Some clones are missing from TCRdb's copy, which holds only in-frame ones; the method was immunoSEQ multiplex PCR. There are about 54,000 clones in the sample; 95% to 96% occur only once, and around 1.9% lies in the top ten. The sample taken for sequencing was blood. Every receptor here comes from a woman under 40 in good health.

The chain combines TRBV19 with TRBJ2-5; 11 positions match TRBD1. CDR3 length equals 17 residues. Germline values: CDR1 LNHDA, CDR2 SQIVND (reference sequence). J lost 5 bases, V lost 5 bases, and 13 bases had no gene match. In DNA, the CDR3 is TGTGCCAGTAGTCCGAGGACAGGGGGCGCGGTGGTGGAGACCCAGTACTTC. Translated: CASSPRTGGAVVETQYF.

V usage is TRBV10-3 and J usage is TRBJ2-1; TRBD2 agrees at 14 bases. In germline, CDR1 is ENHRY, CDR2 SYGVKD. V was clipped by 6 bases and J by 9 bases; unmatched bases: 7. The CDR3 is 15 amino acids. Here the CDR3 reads CAISGTSGRGPEQFF. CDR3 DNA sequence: TGTGCCATCAGCGGGACTAGCGGGAGAGGGCCTGAGCAGTTCTTC.

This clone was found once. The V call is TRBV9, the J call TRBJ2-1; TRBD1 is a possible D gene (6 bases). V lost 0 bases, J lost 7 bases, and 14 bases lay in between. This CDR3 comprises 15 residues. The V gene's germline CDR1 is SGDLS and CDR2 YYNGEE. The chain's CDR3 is CASSVAGQGINEQFF. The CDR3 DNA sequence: TGTGCCAGCAGCGTAGCGGGGCAGGGGATTAATGAGCAGTTCTTC.

The CDR3 coding sequence is TGTGCCAGCAGTGAGGGGGCGCGGGAGACCCAGTACTTC. It codes for CASSEGARETQYF. The chain links TRBV25-1 to TRBJ2-5; tentative D call: TRBD1 (6 bases). Trimming removed 3 bases from V and 5 bases from J, with 10 bases in between. The CDR3 is 13 amino acids. Germline-derived CDR1 and CDR2 are MGHDK and SYGVNS.

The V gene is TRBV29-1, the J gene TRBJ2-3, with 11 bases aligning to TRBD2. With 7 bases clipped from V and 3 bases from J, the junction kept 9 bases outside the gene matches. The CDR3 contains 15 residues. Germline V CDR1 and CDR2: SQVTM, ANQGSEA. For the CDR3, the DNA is TGCAGCGCTACTAGCGGGAGCTTCTTGACAGATACGCAGTATTTT. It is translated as CSATSGSFLTDTQYF.

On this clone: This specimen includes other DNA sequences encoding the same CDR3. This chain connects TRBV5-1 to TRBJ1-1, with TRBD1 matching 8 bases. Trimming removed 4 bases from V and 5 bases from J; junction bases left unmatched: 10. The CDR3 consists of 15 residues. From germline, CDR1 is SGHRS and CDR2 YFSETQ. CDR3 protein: CASSRSTGGSTEAFF. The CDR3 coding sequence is TGCGCCAGCAGCCGAAGCACAGGGGGTTCTACTGAAGCTTTCTTT.

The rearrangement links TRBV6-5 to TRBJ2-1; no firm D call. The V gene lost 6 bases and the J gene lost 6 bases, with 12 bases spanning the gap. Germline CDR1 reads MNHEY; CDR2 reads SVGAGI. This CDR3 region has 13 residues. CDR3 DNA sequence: TGTGCCAGCAGGAAGTGGCAGGCCAATGAGCAGTTCTTC. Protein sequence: CASRKWQANEQFF.

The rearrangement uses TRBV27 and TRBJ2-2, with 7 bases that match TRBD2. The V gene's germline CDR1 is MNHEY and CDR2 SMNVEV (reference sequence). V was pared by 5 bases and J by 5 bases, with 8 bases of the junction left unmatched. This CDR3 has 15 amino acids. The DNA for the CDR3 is TGTGCCAGCAGTGCACGGGGACTACAAACCGGGGAGCTGTTTTTT. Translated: CASSARGLQTGELFF.

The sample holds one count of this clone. The chain's CDR3 is CASSSRTGGPLSGANVLTF. CDR3 in DNA: TGTGCCAGCAGTTCTAGGACAGGGGGGCCCCTCTCTGGGGCCAACGTCCTGACTTTC. The chain carries TRBV27 and TRBJ2-6, with 10 positions matching TRBD1. The CDR3 spans 19 residues. In germline, CDR1 is MNHEY, CDR2 SMNVEV (reference sequence). V dropped 4 bases and J dropped 0; count of bases not matched to a gene: 9.

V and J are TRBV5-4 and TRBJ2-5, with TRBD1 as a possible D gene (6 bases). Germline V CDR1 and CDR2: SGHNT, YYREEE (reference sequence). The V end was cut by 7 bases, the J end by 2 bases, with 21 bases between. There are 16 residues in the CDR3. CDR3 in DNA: TGTGCCAGCGCGACCCTAGGGGGACCCCTACAAGAGACCCAGTACTTC. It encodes CASATLGGPLQETQYF.

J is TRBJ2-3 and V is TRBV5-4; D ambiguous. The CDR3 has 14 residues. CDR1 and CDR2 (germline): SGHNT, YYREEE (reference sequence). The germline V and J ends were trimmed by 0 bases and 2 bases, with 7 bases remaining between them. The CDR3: CASSLALDTDTQYF. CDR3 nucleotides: TGTGCCAGCAGCTTGGCTCTAGACACAGATACGCAGTATTTT.

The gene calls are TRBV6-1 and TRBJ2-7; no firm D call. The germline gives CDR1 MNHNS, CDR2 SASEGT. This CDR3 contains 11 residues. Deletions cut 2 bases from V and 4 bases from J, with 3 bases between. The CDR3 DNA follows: TGTGCCAGCAGTGAAAGGTACGAGCAGTACTTC. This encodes CASSERYEQYF.

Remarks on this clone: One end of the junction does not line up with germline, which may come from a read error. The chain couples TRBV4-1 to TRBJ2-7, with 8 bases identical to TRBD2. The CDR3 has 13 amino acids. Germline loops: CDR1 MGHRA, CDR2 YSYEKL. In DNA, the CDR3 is TGCGCCAGCAGCCGGACTAGCTCCCACGAGCAGTACTTC. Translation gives CASSRTSSHEQYF.

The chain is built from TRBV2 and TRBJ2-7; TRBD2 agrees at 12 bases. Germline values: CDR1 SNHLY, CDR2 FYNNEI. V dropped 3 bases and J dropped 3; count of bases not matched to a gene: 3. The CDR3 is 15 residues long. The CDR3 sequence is CASSDSSGRVYEQYF. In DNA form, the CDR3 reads TGTGCCAGCAGTGATTCTAGCGGGAGGGTCTACGAGCAGTACTTC.

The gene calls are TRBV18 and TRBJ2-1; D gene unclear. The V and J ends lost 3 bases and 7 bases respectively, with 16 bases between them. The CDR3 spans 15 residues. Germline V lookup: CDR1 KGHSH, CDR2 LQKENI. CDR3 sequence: CASSPGIYELNEQFF. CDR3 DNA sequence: TGTGCCAGCTCACCTGGCATATATGAGTTGAATGAGCAGTTCTTC. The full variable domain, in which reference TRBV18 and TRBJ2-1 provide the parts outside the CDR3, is NAGVMQNPRHLVRRRGQEARLRCSPMKGHSHVYWYRQLPEEGLKFMVYLQKENIIDESGMPKERFSAEFPKEGPSILRIQQVVRGDSAAYFCASSPGIYELNEQFFGPGTRLTVL.

The CDR3: CARGDGGYTDTQYF. The CDR3 DNA reads as TGTGCCAGGGGGGACGGCGGGTACACAGATACGCAGTATTTT. This chain uses TRBV2 with TRBJ2-3; D possibly matches TRBD1 or TRBD2 (5 bases each). Germline lookup yields CDR1 SNHLY and CDR2 FYNNEI. This CDR3 is built from 14 residues. The germline V and J ends were trimmed by 9 bases and 2 bases, with 15 bases remaining between them.

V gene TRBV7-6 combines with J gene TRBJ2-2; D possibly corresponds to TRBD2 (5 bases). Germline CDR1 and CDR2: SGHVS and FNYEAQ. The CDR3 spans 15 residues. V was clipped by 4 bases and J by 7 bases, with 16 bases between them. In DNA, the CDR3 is TGTGCCAGCAGCTCTACTGAGCGGAGGTTCGGGGAGCTGTTTTTT. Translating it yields CASSSTERRFGELFF.

The CDR3, as DNA: TGTGCCAGCAGGACACTGGGACAGGGGGCCAATGAGCAGTTCTTC. Translated, it gives CASRTLGQGANEQFF. The J gene is TRBJ2-1, the V gene TRBV6-5; 12 bases match TRBD1. Trimming took 6 bases from V and 6 from J; bases not matched to a gene: 6. Germline-derived CDR1 and CDR2 are MNHEY and SVGAGI. This CDR3 region has 15 residues.

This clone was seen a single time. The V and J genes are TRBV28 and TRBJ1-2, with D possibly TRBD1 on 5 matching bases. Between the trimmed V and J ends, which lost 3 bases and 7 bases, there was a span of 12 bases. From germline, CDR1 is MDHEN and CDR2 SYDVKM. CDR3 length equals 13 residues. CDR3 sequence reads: CASSLGQFLGYTF. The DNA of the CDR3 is TGTGCCAGCAGTTTGGGGCAGTTCCTTGGCTACACCTTC.

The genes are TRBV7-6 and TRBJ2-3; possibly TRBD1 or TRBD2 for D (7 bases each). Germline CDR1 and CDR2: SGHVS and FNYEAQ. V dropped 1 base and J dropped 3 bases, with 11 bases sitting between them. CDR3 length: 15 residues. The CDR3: CASSLGQGGTDTQYF. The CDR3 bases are TGTGCCAGCAGCTTAGGGCAGGGGGGGACAGATACGCAGTATTTT.

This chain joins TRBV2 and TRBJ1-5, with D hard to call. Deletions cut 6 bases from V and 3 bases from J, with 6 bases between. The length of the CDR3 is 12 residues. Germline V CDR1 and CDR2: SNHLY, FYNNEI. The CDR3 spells CASRGNNQPQHF. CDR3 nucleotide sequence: TGTGCCAGCAGGGGGAACAATCAGCCCCAGCATTTT.

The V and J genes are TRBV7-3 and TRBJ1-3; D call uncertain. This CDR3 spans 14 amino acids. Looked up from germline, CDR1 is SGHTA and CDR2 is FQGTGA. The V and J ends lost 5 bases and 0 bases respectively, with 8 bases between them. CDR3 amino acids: CASSAGNSGNTIYF. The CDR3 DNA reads TGTGCCAGCAGCGCCGGGAACTCTGGAAACACCATATATTTT.

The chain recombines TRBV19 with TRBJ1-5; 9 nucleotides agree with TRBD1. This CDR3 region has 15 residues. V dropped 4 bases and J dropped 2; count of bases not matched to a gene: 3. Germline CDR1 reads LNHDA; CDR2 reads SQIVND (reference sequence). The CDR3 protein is CASSTRTGGNQPQHF. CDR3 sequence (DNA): TGTGCCAGTAGTACCCGGACAGGGGGCAATCAGCCCCAGCATTTT.

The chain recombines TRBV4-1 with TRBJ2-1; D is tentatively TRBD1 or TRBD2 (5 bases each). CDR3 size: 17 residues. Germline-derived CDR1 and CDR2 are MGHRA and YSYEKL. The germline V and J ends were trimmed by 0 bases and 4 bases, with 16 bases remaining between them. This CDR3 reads CASSQDHGDPRYNEQFF. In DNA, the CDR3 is TGCGCCAGCAGCCAAGATCATGGGGACCCACGATACAATGAGCAGTTCTTC.

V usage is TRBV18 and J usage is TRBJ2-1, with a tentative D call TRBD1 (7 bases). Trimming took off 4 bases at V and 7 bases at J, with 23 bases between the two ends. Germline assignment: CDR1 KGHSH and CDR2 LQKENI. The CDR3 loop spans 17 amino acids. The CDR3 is CASSRGQLVGRGNEQFF. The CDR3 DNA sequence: TGTGCCAGCTCACGGGGACAGCTAGTGGGCCGGGGGAATGAGCAGTTCTTC.

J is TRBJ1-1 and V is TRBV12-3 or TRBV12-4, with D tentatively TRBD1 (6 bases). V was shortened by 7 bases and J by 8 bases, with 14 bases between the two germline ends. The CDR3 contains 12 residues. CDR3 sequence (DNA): TGTGCCAGCACCGAAGGAAGGGGGGAAGCTTTCTTT. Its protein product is CASTEGRGEAFF.

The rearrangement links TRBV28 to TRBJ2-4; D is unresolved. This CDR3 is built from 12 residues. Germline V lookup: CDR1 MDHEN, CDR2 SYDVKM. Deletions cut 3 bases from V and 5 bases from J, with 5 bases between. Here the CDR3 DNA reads TGTGCCAGCAGTTTTGGAGAAAACATTCAGTACTTC. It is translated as CASSFGENIQYF.

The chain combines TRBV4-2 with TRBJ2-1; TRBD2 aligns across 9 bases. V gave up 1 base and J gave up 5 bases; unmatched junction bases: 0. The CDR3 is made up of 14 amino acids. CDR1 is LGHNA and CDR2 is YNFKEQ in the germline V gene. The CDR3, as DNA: TGTGCCAGCAGCCAAGGACTAGCGGACAATGAGCAGTTCTTC. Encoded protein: CASSQGLADNEQFF.

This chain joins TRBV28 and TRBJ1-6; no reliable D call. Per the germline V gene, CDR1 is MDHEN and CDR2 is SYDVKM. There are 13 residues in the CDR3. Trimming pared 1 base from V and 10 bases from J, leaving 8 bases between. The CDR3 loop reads CASSLYSGSPLHF. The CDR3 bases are TGTGCCAGCAGTTTATATTCGGGGTCACCCCTCCACTTT.

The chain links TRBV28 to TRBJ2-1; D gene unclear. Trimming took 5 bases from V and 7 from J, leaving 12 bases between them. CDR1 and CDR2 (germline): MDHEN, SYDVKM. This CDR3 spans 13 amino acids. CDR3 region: CASSPPNSNEQFF. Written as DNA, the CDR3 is TGTGCCAGCAGTCCCCCGAACAGTAATGAGCAGTTCTTC. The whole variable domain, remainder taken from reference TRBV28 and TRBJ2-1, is DVKVTQSSRYLVKRTGEKVFLECVQDMDHENMFWYRQDPGLGLRLIYFSYDVKMKEKGDIPEGYSVSREKKERFSLILESASTNQTSMYLCASSPPNSNEQFFGPGTRLTVL.

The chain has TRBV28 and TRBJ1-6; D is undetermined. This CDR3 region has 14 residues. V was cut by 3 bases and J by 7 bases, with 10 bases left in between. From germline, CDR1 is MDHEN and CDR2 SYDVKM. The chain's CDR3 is CASSFPDGNSPLHF. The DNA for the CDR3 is TGTGCCAGCAGTTTCCCGGACGGGAATTCACCCCTCCACTTT.

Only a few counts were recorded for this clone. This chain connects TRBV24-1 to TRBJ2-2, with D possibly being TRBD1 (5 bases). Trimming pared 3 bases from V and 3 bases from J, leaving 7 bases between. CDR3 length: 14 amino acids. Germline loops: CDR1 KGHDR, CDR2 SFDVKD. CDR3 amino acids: CATSDGADTGELFF. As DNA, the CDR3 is TGTGCCACCAGTGATGGGGCCGACACCGGGGAGCTGTTTTTT.